These T cell receptor beta chains were read from a single sample in a study of neurological immune-mediated disorders. One entry per CDR3 protein results from TCRdb running MiXCR on the 5' RACE reads. The table lists about 120,000 distinct CDR3 sequences, more than 2.5% of them singletons. Specimen: PBMCs. The receptors shown here come from a woman aged 25 to 39 with multiple sclerosis. Both conserved end residues are trimmed from each CDR3. Part of the rows lack a size; the others show once, few, many or a class for expanded clones.

length: 11
J: TRBJ1-1
size: many
V: TRBV4-3
CDR3: ASSQFPHPEAF

length: 13
J: TRBJ1-6
size: many
V: TRBV5-1
CDR3: ASSPGGGENSPLH

length: 10
J: TRBJ1-3
size: many
V: TRBV29-1
CDR3: SVDRGGNTIY

length: 12
J: TRBJ2-2
size: many
V: TRBV20-1
CDR3: SVLLRANTGELF

length: 15
J: TRBJ2-3
size: many
V: TRBV20-1
CDR3: SARGLGLARTTDTQY

length: 12
J: TRBJ1-6
size: many
V: TRBV7-2
CDR3: ASSPPGSNSPLH

length: 10
J: TRBJ1-1
size: many
V: TRBV20-1
CDR3: SAVPEGSKAF

length: 12
J: TRBJ2-7
size: many
V: TRBV20-1
CDR3: SATTRAQSYEQY

length: 13
J: TRBJ2-7
size: many
V: TRBV5-1
CDR3: ASSVGLAGSYEQY

length: 12
J: TRBJ2-2
size: many
V: TRBV12-3/TRBV12-4
CDR3: ASSAPGSGGELF

length: 14
J: TRBJ1-1
size: many
V: TRBV14
CDR3: ASIPSVHVRGTEAF

length: 15
J: TRBJ2-3
size: many
V: TRBV20-1
CDR3: SAKPLRASGGTDTQY

length: 12
J: TRBJ2-2
size: many
V: TRBV10-3
CDR3: AISDAQKYGELF

length: 11
J: TRBJ1-4
size: few
V: TRBV20-1
CDR3: SAIGEVREKLF

length: 13
J: TRBJ2-7
size: many
V: TRBV20-1
CDR3: SARDRGRNFYEQY

length: 13
J: TRBJ2-7
size: many
V: TRBV5-1
CDR3: ATARGTGLPYEQY

length: 14
J: TRBJ1-1
size: few
V: TRBV27
CDR3: ASSPTGRGGNTEAF

length: 11
J: TRBJ1-5
size: many
V: TRBV20-1
CDR3: SANRGLNQPQH

length: 13
J: TRBJ1-1
size: -
V: TRBV12-3/TRBV12-4
CDR3: ASSLAGRTNTEAF

length: 12
J: TRBJ2-2
size: few
V: TRBV30
CDR3: AWMSDTNTGELF

length: 11
J: TRBJ2-7
size: -
V: TRBV7-9
CDR3: ASSLDRNYEQY

length: 12
J: TRBJ2-1
size: many
V: TRBV5-1
CDR3: ASSLALAGAEQF

length: 14
J: TRBJ2-3
size: many
V: TRBV12-5
CDR3: ASGQGQGARTDTQY

length: 13
J: TRBJ1-2
size: few
V: TRBV5-1
CDR3: ASSSGGSWGYGYT

length: 11
J: TRBJ1-1
size: many
V: TRBV14
CDR3: ASSQGQGLRSL

length: 15
J: TRBJ2-3
size: many
V: TRBV18
CDR3: ASSVTVGGANTDTQY

length: 12
J: TRBJ2-1
size: many
V: TRBV20-1
CDR3: SATTYGRYNEQF

length: 11
J: TRBJ2-1
size: many
V: TRBV6-6
CDR3: ASSYSNSNEQF

length: 13
J: TRBJ1-3
size: many
V: TRBV5-1
CDR3: ASRLGSLSGNTIY

length: 12
J: TRBJ2-3
size: many
V: TRBV10-2
CDR3: ASKAGLGPDTQY

length: 12
J: TRBJ2-3
size: many
V: TRBV10-1
CDR3: ASARQGAGDTQY

length: 10
J: TRBJ2-3
size: -
V: TRBV6-5
CDR3: ASSSNQDTQY

length: 13
J: TRBJ2-7
size: many
V: TRBV12-3/TRBV12-4
CDR3: ASRDDGDRPYEQY

length: 14
J: TRBJ2-5
size: many
V: TRBV7-2
CDR3: ASSLSRTGFRETQY

length: 12
J: TRBJ2-1
size: many
V: TRBV6-1
CDR3: ASPPLGSYNEQF

length: 11
J: TRBJ2-1
size: many
V: TRBV2
CDR3: ASSRVSYNEQF

length: 8
J: TRBJ1-2
size: many
V: TRBV6-6
CDR3: ASSRDGYT

length: 11
J: TRBJ2-2
size: many
V: TRBV7-2
CDR3: ASSLGFAGELF

length: 13
J: TRBJ1-1
size: many
V: TRBV5-1
CDR3: ASSLLAGANTEAF

length: 13
J: TRBJ1-1
size: many
V: TRBV20-1
CDR3: SAKPSGAQNTEAF

length: 10
J: TRBJ1-1
size: many
V: TRBV20-1
CDR3: SAADRGPEAF

length: 13
J: TRBJ1-4
size: many
V: TRBV19
CDR3: ASSIDLQVFEKLF

length: 13
J: TRBJ2-1
size: many
V: TRBV20-1
CDR3: SATSSLAGYNEQF

length: 10
J: TRBJ2-1
size: many
V: TRBV6-2/TRBV6-3
CDR3: AGGGAYNEQF

length: 12
J: TRBJ2-1
size: many
V: TRBV29-1
CDR3: SVDGEHKFDEQF

length: 13
J: TRBJ2-1
size: many
V: TRBV5-1
CDR3: ASSVAGGLSNEQF